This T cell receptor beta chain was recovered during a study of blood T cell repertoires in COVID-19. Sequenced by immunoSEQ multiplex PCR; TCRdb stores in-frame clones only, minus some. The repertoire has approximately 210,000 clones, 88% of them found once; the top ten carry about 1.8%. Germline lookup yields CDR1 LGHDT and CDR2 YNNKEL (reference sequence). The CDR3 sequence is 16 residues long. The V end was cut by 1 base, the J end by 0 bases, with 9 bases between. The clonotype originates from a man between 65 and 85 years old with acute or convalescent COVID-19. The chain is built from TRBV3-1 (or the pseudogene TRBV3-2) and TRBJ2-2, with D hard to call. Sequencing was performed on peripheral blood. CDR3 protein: CASSQGGGANTGELFF. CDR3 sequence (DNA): TGTGCCAGCAGCCAAGGCGGCGGCGCGAACACCGGGGAGCTGTTTTTT.